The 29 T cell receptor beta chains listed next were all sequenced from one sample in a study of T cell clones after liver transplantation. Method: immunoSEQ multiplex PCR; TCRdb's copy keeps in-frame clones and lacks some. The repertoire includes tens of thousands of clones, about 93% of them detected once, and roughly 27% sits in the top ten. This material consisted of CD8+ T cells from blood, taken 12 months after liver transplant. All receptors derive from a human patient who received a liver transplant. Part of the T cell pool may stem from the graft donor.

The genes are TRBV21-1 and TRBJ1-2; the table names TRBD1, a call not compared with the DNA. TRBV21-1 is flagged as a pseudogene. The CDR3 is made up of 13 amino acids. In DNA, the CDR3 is TGTGCCAGCAGCAAGGCTTTAAACTATGGCTACACCTTC. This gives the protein CASSKALNYGYTF.

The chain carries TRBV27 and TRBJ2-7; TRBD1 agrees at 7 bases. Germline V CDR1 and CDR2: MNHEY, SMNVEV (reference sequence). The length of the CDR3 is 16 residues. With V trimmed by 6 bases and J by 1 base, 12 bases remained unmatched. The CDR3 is CASSPSTGRVSYEQYF. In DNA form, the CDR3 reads TGTGCCAGCAGCCCTTCGACAGGGAGAGTTTCCTACGAGCAGTACTTC.

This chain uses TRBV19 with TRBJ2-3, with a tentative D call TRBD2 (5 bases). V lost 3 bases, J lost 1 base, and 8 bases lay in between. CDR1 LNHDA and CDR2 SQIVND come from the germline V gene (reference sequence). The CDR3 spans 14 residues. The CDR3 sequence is CASSMVSGTDTQYF. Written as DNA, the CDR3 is TGTGCCAGTAGTATGGTTAGCGGCACAGATACGCAGTATTTT.

This chain's CDR3 is CASSDGMSTDTQYF. CDR3 bases: TGTGCCAGCAGTGACGGGATGAGCACAGATACGCAGTATTTT. The rearrangement links TRBV6-5 to TRBJ2-3; a weak D match, TRBD2 (5 bases). V lost 5 bases, J lost 0 bases, and 9 bases lay in between. The CDR3 spans 14 residues. The germline V gene has CDR1 MNHEY and CDR2 SVGAGI.

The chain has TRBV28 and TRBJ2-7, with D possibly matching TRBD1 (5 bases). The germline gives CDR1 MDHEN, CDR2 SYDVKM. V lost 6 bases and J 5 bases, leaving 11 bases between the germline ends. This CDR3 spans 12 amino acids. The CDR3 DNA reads TGTGCCAGCAGCGACAGCGTACACGAGCAGTACTTC. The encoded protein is CASSDSVHEQYF.

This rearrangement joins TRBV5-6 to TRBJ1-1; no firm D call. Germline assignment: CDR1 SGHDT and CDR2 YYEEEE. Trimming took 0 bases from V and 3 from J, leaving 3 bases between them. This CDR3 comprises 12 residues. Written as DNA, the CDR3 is TGTGCCAGCAGCTTGGAGGACACTGAAGCTTTCTTT. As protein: CASSLEDTEAFF. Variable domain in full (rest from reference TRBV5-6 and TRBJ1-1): DAGVTQSPTHLIKTRGQQVTLRCSPKSGHDTVSWYQQALGQGPQFIFQYYEEEERQRGNFPDRFSGHQFPNYSSELNVNALLLGDSALYLCASSLEDTEAFFGQGTRLTVV.

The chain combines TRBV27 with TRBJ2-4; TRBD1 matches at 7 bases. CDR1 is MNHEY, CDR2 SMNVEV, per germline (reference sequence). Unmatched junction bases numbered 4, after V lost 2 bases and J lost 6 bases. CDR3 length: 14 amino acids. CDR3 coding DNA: TGTGCCAGCAGTTTAAAAGGGGGCCGAAACATTCAGTACTTC. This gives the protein CASSLKGGRNIQYF.

The CDR3 region is CASSYATGGAYEQYF. CDR3 nucleotides: TGTGCCAGCAGTTACGCAACAGGGGGCGCCTACGAGCAGTACTTC. The chain employs TRBV6-6 and TRBJ2-7, with TRBD1 matching 9 bases. This CDR3 comprises 15 residues. Trimming took 2 bases from V and 2 from J; bases not matched to a gene: 4. In germline, CDR1 is MNHNY, CDR2 SVGAGI (reference sequence).

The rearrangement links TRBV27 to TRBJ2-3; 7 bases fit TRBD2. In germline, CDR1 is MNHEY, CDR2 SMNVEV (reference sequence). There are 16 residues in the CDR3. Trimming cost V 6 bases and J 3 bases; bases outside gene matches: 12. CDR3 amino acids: CASSPLGGSSTDTQYF. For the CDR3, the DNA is TGTGCCAGCAGCCCGCTGGGCGGGAGTTCGACAGATACGCAGTATTTT.

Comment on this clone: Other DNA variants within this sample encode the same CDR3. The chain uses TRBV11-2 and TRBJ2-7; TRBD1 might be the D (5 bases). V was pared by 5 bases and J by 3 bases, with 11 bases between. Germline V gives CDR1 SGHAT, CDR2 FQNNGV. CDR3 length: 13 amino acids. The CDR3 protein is CASSLDRDYEQYF. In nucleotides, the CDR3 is TGTGCCAGCAGCCTCGACAGAGACTACGAGCAGTACTTC.

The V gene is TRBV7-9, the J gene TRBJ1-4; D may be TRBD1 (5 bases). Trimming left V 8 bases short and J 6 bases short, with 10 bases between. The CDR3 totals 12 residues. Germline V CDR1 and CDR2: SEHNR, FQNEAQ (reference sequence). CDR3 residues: CASSGIYEKLFF. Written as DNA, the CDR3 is TGTGCCAGCTCAGGGATTTATGAAAAACTGTTTTTT. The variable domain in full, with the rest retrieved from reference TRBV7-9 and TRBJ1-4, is DTGVSQNPRHKITKRGQNVTFRCDPISEHNRLYWYRQTLGQGPEFLTYFQNEAQLEKSRLLSDRFSAERPKGSFSTLEIQRTEQGDSAMYLCASSGIYEKLFFGSGTQLSVL.

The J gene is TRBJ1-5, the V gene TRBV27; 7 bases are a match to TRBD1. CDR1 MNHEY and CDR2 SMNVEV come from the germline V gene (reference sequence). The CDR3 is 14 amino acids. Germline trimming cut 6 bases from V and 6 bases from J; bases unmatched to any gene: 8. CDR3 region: CASRHRGFGQPQHF. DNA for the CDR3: TGTGCCAGCAGACACAGGGGCTTCGGTCAGCCCCAGCATTTT.

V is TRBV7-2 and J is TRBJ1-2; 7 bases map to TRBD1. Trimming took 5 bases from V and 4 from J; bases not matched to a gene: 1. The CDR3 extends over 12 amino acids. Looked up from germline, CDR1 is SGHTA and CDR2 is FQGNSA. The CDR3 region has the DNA TGTGCCAGCAGCGGGGACAGCTATGGCTACACCTTC. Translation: CASSGDSYGYTF.

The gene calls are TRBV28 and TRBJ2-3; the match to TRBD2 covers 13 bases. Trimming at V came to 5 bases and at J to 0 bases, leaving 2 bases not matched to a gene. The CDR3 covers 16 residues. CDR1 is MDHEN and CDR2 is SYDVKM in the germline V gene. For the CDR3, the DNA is TGTGCCAGCAGTCCGGGACTAGCGGGAAGCACAGATACGCAGTATTTT. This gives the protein CASSPGLAGSTDTQYF.

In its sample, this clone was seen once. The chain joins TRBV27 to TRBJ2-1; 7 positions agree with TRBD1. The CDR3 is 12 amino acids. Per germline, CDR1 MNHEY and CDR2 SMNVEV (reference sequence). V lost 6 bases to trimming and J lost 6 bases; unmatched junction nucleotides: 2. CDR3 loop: CASRTGSNEQFF. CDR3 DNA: TGTGCCAGCAGGACAGGGAGCAATGAGCAGTTCTTC.

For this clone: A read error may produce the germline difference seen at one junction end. The chain's CDR3 is CASSLGTSDAF. DNA of the CDR3: TGTGCCAGCTCACTCGGGACTAGCGACGCTTTT. The chain joins TRBV18 to TRBJ2-3; 10 bases agree with TRBD2. Per germline, CDR1 KGHSH and CDR2 LQKENI. The length of the CDR3 is 11 residues.

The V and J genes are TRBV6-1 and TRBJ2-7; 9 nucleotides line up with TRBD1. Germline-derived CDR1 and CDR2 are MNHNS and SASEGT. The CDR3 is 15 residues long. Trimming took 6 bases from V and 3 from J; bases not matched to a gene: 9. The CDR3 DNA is TGTGCCAGCAGAGACACCGGGACAGGGAGCTACGAGCAGTACTTC. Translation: CASRDTGTGSYEQYF.

Here the CDR3 reads CASSDPFSSNSSGNTIYF. CDR3 DNA: TGTGCCAGCAGCGACCCTTTTTCCTCAAACAGCTCTGGAAACACCATATATTTT. This chain links TRBV9 with TRBJ1-3; the D is unclear. V lost 3 bases and J 0 bases, leaving 19 bases between the germline ends. This CDR3 has 18 amino acids. Looked up from germline, CDR1 is SGDLS and CDR2 is YYNGEE.

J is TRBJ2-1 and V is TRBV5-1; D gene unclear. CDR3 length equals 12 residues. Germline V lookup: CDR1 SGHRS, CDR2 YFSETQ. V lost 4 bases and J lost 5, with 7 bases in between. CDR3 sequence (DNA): TGCGCCAGCAGCCCCAGCGACAATGAGCAGTTCTTC. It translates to CASSPSDNEQFF.

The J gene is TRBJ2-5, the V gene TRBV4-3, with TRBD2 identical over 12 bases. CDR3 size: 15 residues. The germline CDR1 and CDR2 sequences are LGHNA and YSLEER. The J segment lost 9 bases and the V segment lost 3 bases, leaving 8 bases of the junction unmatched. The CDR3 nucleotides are TGCGCCAGCAGCCAGGGACTAGCGGGCCCCATGGCCCAGTACTTC. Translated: CASSQGLAGPMAQYF.

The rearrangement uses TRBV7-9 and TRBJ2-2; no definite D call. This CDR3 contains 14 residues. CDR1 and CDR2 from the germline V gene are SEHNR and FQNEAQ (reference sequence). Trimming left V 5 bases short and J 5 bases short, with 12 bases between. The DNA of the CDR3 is TGTGCCAGCAGCCCCGGGTGGGGAACCGGGGAGCTGTTTTTT. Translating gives CASSPGWGTGELFF.

DNA of the CDR3: TGTGCCAGTAGTATCCCCCCGGAGCGGGACTCCACCGGGGAGCTGTTTTTT. Translated: CASSIPPERDSTGELFF. The genes are TRBV19 and TRBJ2-2; TRBD2 agrees at 7 bases. V lost 3 bases and J lost 4; bases outside the gene matches: 11. CDR1 is LNHDA, CDR2 SQIVND, per germline (reference sequence). This CDR3 comprises 17 residues. The full variable domain, with the rest looked up from reference TRBV19 and TRBJ2-2, is DGGITQSPKYLFRKEGQNVTLSCEQNLNHDAMYWYRQDPGQGLRLIYYSQIVNDFQKGDIAEGYSVSREKKESFPLTVTSAQKNPTAFYLCASSIPPERDSTGELFFGEGSRLTVL.

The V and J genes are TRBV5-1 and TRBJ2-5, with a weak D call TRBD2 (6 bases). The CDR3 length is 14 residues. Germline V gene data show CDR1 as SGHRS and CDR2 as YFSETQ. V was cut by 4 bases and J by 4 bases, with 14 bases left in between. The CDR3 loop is CASSPTTRVETQYF. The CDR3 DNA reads TGCGCCAGCAGCCCTACGACTAGAGTAGAGACCCAGTACTTC. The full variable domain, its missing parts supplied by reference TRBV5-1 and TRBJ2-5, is KAGVTQTPRYLIKTRGQQVTLSCSPISGHRSVSWYQQTPGQGLQFLFEYFSETQRNKGNFPGRFSGRQFSNSRSEMNVSTLELGDSALYLCASSPTTRVETQYFGPGTRLLVL.

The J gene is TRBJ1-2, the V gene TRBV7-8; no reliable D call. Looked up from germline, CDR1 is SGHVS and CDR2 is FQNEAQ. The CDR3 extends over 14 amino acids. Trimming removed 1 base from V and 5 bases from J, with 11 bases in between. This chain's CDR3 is CASSLVTSSYGYTF. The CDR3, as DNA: TGTGCCAGCAGCTTAGTCACAAGTAGTTATGGCTACACCTTC. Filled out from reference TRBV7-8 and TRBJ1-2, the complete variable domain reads GAGVSQSPRYKVAKRGQDVALRCDPISGHVSLFWYQQALGQGPEFLTYFQNEAQLDKSGLPSDRFFAERPEGSVSTLKIQRTQQEDSAVYLCASSLVTSSYGYTFGSGTRLTVV.

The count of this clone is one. CDR3 loop: CASSQVLDTQYF. The CDR3 coding sequence is TGCGCCAGCAGCCAAGTCTTAGATACGCAGTATTTT. The chain recombines TRBV4-1 with TRBJ2-3; D is uncertain. CDR1 and CDR2 from the germline V gene are MGHRA and YSYEKL. V was shortened by 1 base and J by 5 bases, with 4 bases between the two germline ends. The CDR3 loop spans 12 amino acids.

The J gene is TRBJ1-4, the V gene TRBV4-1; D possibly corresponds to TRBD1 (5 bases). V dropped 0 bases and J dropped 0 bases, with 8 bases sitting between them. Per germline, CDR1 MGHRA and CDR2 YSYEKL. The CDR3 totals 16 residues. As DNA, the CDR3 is TGCGCCAGCAGCCAAGAAGAGGGGACAACTAATGAAAAACTGTTTTTT. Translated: CASSQEEGTTNEKLFF.

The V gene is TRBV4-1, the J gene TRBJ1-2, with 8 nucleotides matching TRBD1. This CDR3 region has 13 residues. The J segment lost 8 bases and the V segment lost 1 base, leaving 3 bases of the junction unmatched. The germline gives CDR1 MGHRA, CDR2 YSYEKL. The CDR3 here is CASSQGDRKGYTF. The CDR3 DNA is TGCGCCAGCAGCCAAGGGGACAGGAAAGGCTACACCTTC.

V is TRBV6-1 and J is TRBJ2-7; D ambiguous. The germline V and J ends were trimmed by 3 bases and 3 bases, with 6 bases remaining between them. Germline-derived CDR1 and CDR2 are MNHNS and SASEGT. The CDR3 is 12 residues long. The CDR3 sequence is CASSELIYEQYF. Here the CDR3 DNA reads TGTGCCAGCAGTGAGCTAATCTACGAGCAGTACTTC.

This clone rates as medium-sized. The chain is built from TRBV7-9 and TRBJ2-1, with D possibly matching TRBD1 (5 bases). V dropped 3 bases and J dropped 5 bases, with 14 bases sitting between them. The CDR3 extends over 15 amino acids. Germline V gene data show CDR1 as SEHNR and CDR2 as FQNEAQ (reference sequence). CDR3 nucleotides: TGTGCCAGCAGCTTTAACAACAGGCCCGACAATGAGCAGTTCTTC. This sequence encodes CASSFNNRPDNEQFF.